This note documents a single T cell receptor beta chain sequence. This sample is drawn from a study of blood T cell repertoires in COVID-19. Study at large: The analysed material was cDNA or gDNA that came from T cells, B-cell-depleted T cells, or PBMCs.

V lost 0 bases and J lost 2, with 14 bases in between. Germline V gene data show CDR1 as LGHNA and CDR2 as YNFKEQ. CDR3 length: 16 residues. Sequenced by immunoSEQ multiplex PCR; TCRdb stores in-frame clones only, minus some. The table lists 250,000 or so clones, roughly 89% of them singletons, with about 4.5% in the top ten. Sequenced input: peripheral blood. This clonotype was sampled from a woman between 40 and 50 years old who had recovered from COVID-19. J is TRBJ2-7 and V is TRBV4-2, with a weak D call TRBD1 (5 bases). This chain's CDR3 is CASSQELRQGTYEQYF. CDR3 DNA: TGTGCCAGCAGCCAAGAGCTGAGGCAGGGTACCTACGAGCAGTACTTC.